The 27 T cell receptor beta chains below come from one sample, sequenced in a study of Graves' ophthalmopathy and Graves' hyperthyroidism. Researchers took RNA transcripts and amplified TCR beta CDR3 regions from them. A first-round RT-PCR used HTBI primers, followed by a second-round multiplex PCR. TCRdb reanalysed the multiplex PCR reads using MiXCR and keeps one entry per CDR3 protein. The sample consists of around 660,000 distinct CDR3 sequences, more than 40% of them appearing once. Sequenced input: peripheral blood. All receptors come from an adult man with Graves' ophthalmopathy.

Many counts were recorded for this clonotype. CDR3 sequence (DNA): TGTGCCAGCAGCCTCCCTCGACAGGGTCCTGGAAACACCATATATTTT. Encoded protein: CASSLPRQGPGNTIYF. V and J are TRBV7-9 and TRBJ1-3; 7 bases align to TRBD1. CDR3 length: 16 residues. V shed 5 bases and J 2 bases; nucleotides not matched to a gene: 9. Germline V gene data show CDR1 as SEHNR and CDR2 as FQNEAQ (reference sequence). Combining the CDR3 with reference TRBV7-9 and TRBJ1-3 gives the whole variable domain DTGVSQNPRHKITKRGQNVTFRCDPISEHNRLYWYRQTLGQGPEFLTYFQNEAQLEKSRLLSDRFSAERPKGSFSTLEIQRTEQGDSAMYLCASSLPRQGPGNTIYFGEGSWLTVV.

In its sample, this clonotype was seen a few times. One end of the junction is discordant with germline, which a read error may explain. Here the CDR3 reads CASSSSGQGNEKLFF. DNA of the CDR3: TGTGCCAGCAGTTCATCGGGACAGGGGAACGAAAAACTGTTTTTT. The chain employs TRBV10-3 and TRBJ1-4; 10 nucleotides line up with TRBD1. Germline CDR1 is ENHRY and CDR2 is SYGVKD. The CDR3 extends over 15 amino acids.

This clonotype was detected many times. The chain joins TRBV24-1 to TRBJ1-2; 10 bases are a match to TRBD1. CDR1 and CDR2 (germline): KGHDR, SFDVKD. V lost 4 bases to trimming and J lost 4 bases; unmatched junction nucleotides: 5. The CDR3 has 15 amino acids. DNA for the CDR3: TGTGCCACCAGTGACCCGACAGGGGGCAGCTATGGCTACACCTTC. This encodes CATSDPTGGSYGYTF.

V usage is TRBV10-3 and J usage is TRBJ1-4; D gene uncertain. The CDR3 has 12 amino acids. Trimming pared 3 bases from V and 11 bases from J, leaving 10 bases between. The V gene's germline CDR1 is ENHRY and CDR2 SYGVKD. The CDR3 region is CAISDIGRKLFF. In DNA form, the CDR3 reads TGTGCCATCAGTGACATCGGGAGGAAACTGTTTTTT.

This clonotype turned up a few times. V is TRBV6-6 and J is TRBJ1-3, with TRBD1 matching 7 bases. The CDR3 is made up of 18 amino acids. Per germline, CDR1 MNHNY and CDR2 SVGAGI (reference sequence). V trimming: 6 bases; J trimming: 0 bases; junction bases outside the gene matches: 14. The CDR3 coding sequence is TGTGCCAGCAGGTCCGGGACAGCGGTTCCCGTCTCTGGAAACACCATATATTTT. Amino acids: CASRSGTAVPVSGNTIYF.

Of note for this clonotype: A much bigger clone sits one base away, suggesting this may be a read error. The gene calls are TRBV15 and TRBJ2-3; D unclear. Germline V gene lookup returns CDR1 LNHNV and CDR2 YYDKDF (reference sequence). There are 14 residues in the CDR3. For the CDR3, the DNA is TGTGCCATCAGCAGAGGAACGGTGGGCGATACGCAGTATTTT. This sequence encodes CAISRGTVGDTQYF.

This clonotype has more than one count but fewer than ten. CDR3 in amino acids: CASSLRDNAGATEAFF. The CDR3 coding sequence is TGTGCCAGTAGTCTCCGGGACAACGCCGGGGCCACTGAAGCTTTCTTT. The V call is TRBV19, the J call TRBJ1-1; D possibly corresponds to TRBD1 (6 bases). V dropped 5 bases and J dropped 4 bases, with 20 bases sitting between them. The germline gives CDR1 LNHDA, CDR2 SQIVND (reference sequence). This CDR3 is 16 amino acids long.

This clonotype was found many times. V and J are TRBV11-2 and TRBJ1-2; D gene unclear. The germline V gene encodes CDR1 SGHAT and CDR2 FQNNGV. CDR3 length: 12 amino acids. The V and J ends lost 3 bases and 4 bases respectively, with 6 bases between them. CDR3 sequence reads: CASSFDTYGYTF. In DNA, the CDR3 is TGTGCCAGCAGCTTTGACACCTATGGCTACACCTTC.

In the case of this clonotype: With a much larger clone just one base away, this may be a read error. The rearrangement joins TRBV10-3 to TRBJ1-6; tentatively, D is TRBD1 (5 bases). This CDR3 is 14 amino acids long. Germline CDR1 is ENHRY and CDR2 is SYGVKD. CDR3 in DNA: TGTGTCAGCAGCCGTCGACAGTTAAATTCGCCCCTCCACTTT. Translating it yields CVSSRRQLNSPLHF.

This clonotype was observed at least ten times. The genes are TRBV2 and TRBJ1-4; D ambiguous. The CDR3 loop spans 11 amino acids. V was pared by 11 bases and J by 6 bases, with 10 bases between. Germline V gene data show CDR1 as SNHLY and CDR2 as FYNNEI. The CDR3 region is CAGRRYEKLFF. The CDR3, as DNA: TGTGCCGGACGTCGGTATGAAAAACTGTTTTTT.

Comments on this clonotype: One end of the junction is discordant with germline, which a read error may explain. This chain uses TRBV29-1 with TRBJ1-1; D is unresolved. This CDR3 region has 13 residues. The germline gives CDR1 SQVTM, CDR2 ANQGSEA. The CDR3 DNA reads as TGCAGCGCCCGGACCTCTCAGAACGCTGAAGCTTTCTTT. It is translated as CSARTSQNAEAFF.

The chain combines TRBV20-1 with TRBJ2-2; 11 positions agree with TRBD2. The CDR3 length is 17 residues. CDR1 is DFQATT and CDR2 is SNEGSKA in the germline V gene (reference sequence). Germline trimming cut 1 base from V and 2 bases from J; bases unmatched to any gene: 6. For the CDR3, the DNA is TGCAGTGCTAGAGGAATTAGCGGGAGGGGTAACACCGGGGAGCTGTTTTTT. As protein: CSARGISGRGNTGELFF.

Ten or more counts support this clonotype. The rearrangement links TRBV12-3 or TRBV12-4 to TRBJ2-5; 9 bases match TRBD1. The CDR3 length is 14 residues. V shed 5 bases and J 3 bases; nucleotides not matched to a gene: 4. The CDR3 DNA reads TGTGCCAGCAGTCCGGACAGGGGAAAAGAGACCCAGTACTTC. This encodes CASSPDRGKETQYF.

The chain employs TRBV5-1 and TRBJ2-5; 12 nucleotides align to TRBD2. There are 18 residues in the CDR3. Germline V lookup: CDR1 SGHRS, CDR2 YFSETQ. The junction had 8 bases not matched to a gene; V was cut back by 0 bases and J by 2 bases. CDR3 amino acids: CASSLAGRLAGAQETQYF. CDR3 DNA sequence: TGCGCCAGCAGCTTGGCCGGTCGACTAGCGGGGGCACAAGAGACCCAGTACTTC.

This clonotype was seen ten or more times. This chain joins TRBV20-1 and TRBJ2-7, with unresolved D. V lost 3 bases, J lost 0 bases, and 12 bases lay in between. The CDR3 sequence is 14 residues long. Per the germline V gene, CDR1 is DFQATT and CDR2 is SNEGSKA (reference sequence). The CDR3 protein is CSASSAMSSYEQYF. CDR3 nucleotides: TGCAGTGCTAGTTCAGCAATGAGCTCCTACGAGCAGTACTTC.

The chain combines TRBV7-2 with TRBJ1-6; tentative D call: TRBD1 (5 bases). V shed 1 base and J shed 10 bases, with 11 bases lying between them. The CDR3 has 14 amino acids. Germline V gives CDR1 SGHTA, CDR2 FQGNSA. DNA for the CDR3: TGTGCCAGCAGCTTAGGGGGGAGAGGATCACCCCTCCACTTT. Amino acids: CASSLGGRGSPLHF.

This clonotype has ten or more counts. V and J are TRBV12-3 or TRBV12-4 and TRBJ1-2, with D uncertain. The V gene lost 3 bases and the J gene lost 3 bases, with 5 bases spanning the gap. CDR3 length: 12 residues. The CDR3 region is CASSFRHYGYTF. CDR3 DNA: TGTGCCAGCAGTTTTCGTCACTATGGCTACACCTTC.

This chain connects TRBV7-7 to TRBJ2-2; no firm D call. This CDR3 contains 15 residues. Germline values: CDR1 SSHAT, CDR2 FNYEAQ (reference sequence). V was trimmed by 5 bases and J by 0 bases, leaving 10 bases between them. CDR3 nucleotides: TGTGCCAGCAGCAAGGACCGGCCGAACACCGGGGAGCTGTTTTTT. It yields the protein CASSKDRPNTGELFF. Filled out from reference TRBV7-7 and TRBJ2-2, the complete variable domain reads GAGVSQSPRYKVTKRGQDVTLRCDPISSHATLYWYQQALGQGPEFLTYFNYEAQPDKSGLPSDRFSAERPEGSISTLTIQRTEQRDSAMYRCASSKDRPNTGELFFGEGSRLTVL.

This clonotype was seen many times. V is TRBV2 and J is TRBJ2-2; 10 nucleotides line up with TRBD1. CDR1 and CDR2 (germline): SNHLY, FYNNEI. V shed 6 bases, J shed 0 bases, and the junction held 1 base outside the gene matches. The CDR3 is 15 amino acids. Here the CDR3 DNA reads TGTGCCAGCAGGGGACAGGGGACGAACACCGGGGAGCTGTTTTTT. This codes for CASRGQGTNTGELFF.

As to this clonotype: This sequence may be a read error, since a much larger clone differs from it by one base. The CDR3 protein is CASSLYLVAGQEAQYF. CDR3 coding DNA: TGTGCCAGCAGCTTATATCTAGTAGCGGGCCAAGAGGCCCAGTACTTC. This rearrangement joins TRBV5-4 to TRBJ2-5; 7 bases fit TRBD2. The CDR3 spans 16 residues. From germline, CDR1 is SGHNT and CDR2 YYREEE (reference sequence). Looking up the rest from reference TRBV5-4 and TRBJ2-5 gives the full variable domain: ETGVTQSPTHLIKTRGQQVTLRCSSQSGHNTVSWYQQALGQGPQFIFQYYREEENGRGNFPPRFSGLQFPNYSSELNVNALELDDSALYLCASSLYLVAGQEAQYFGPGTRLLVL.

There are many counts of this clonotype. J is TRBJ1-4 and V is TRBV9, with D unresolved. V dropped 4 bases and J dropped 2 bases, with 12 bases sitting between them. Germline V gene data show CDR1 as SGDLS and CDR2 as YYNGEE. The CDR3 has 15 residues. The CDR3 nucleotides are TGTGCCAGCAGCCCCCGGGGATCGACTAATGAAAAACTGTTTTTT. Residues: CASSPRGSTNEKLFF.

This clonotype was detected ten times or more. The chain uses TRBV7-8 and TRBJ2-7, with a weak D call TRBD1 (5 bases). V was trimmed by 5 bases and J by 3 bases, leaving 17 bases between them. CDR1 is SGHVS, CDR2 FQNEAQ, per germline. The CDR3 spans 15 residues. CDR3 sequence reads: CASSPTRVGVYEQYF. CDR3 nucleotides: TGTGCCAGCAGCCCGACCCGGGTAGGGGTCTACGAGCAGTACTTC.

This clonotype showed up just a few times. The rearrangement joins TRBV20-1 to TRBJ2-7, with TRBD2 identical over 7 bases. Germline V gene sequence: CDR1 DFQATT, CDR2 SNEGSKA (reference sequence). V trimming: 0 bases; J trimming: 2 bases; junction bases outside the gene matches: 10. The CDR3 contains 16 residues. The DNA for the CDR3 is TGCAGTGCTAGAGATTACGGGGGGACTTCTCCCTACGAGCAGTACTTC. Translation gives CSARDYGGTSPYEQYF.

Remarks on this clonotype: Germline is not matched at one junction end, which may reflect a read error. The chain carries TRBV29-1 and TRBJ2-5; TRBD1 or TRBD2 may be the D gene (5 bases each). Germline CDR1 is SQVTM and CDR2 is ANQGSEA. CDR3 size: 11 residues. The DNA of the CDR3 is TGCAGCTTGGGACCAGGAGAGACTCAGTACTTC. Translation gives CSLGPGETQYF.

CDR3 sequence: CAWTAPRWETQYF. In nucleotides, the CDR3 is TGTGCCTGGACAGCGCCGCGGTGGGAGACCCAGTACTTC. V usage is TRBV7-3 and J usage is TRBJ2-5; D is possibly TRBD1 (6 bases). Trimming pared 11 bases from V and 5 bases from J, leaving 18 bases between. Germline assignment: CDR1 SGHTA and CDR2 FQGTGA. The CDR3 has 13 amino acids. The full variable domain, its missing parts supplied by reference TRBV7-3 and TRBJ2-5, is GAGVSQTPSNKVTEKGKYVELRCDPISGHTALYWYRQSLGQGPEFLIYFQGTGAADDSGLPNDRFFAVRPEGSVSTLKIQRTERGDSAVYLCAWTAPRWETQYFGPGTRLLVL.

About this clonotype itself: This may come from a read error, since a much larger clone is one base off. CDR3 nucleotides: TGTGCCGGCAGCTTAGACAGAATCTACGAGCAGTACTTC. Its protein is CAGSLDRIYEQYF. The genes are TRBV5-1 and TRBJ2-7; possibly TRBD1 for D (5 bases). In germline, CDR1 is SGHRS, CDR2 YFSETQ. The CDR3 extends over 13 amino acids.

V is TRBV30 and J is TRBJ1-5; D gene uncertain. CDR3 length equals 14 residues. Germline CDR1 reads GTSNPN; CDR2 reads SVGIG (reference sequence). The V end lost 1 base, the J end lost 3 bases, and 10 bases lay between the germline ends. CDR3 nucleotide sequence: TGTGCCTGGAGTGGGGAGGCGTACAATCAGCCCCAGCATTTT. Translation gives CAWSGEAYNQPQHF.